This T cell receptor beta chain was documented in a study of lymphopenia after photon versus proton radiotherapy. The CDR3 runs to 14 residues. The germline gives CDR1 ENHRY, CDR2 SYGVKD. Between the trimmed V and J ends, which lost 0 bases and 2 bases, there was a span of 7 bases. With respect to this clone: The antigen remains unidentified.

Whole-study results and caveats: After the lymphocyte nadir, photon-treated repertoires showed oligoclonal expansion, especially of CD8+ Temra cells. Authors raise, but do not show, better survival with proton therapy. Under photons, naive T cells and diversity fell while effector/memory populations rose.

Method: immunoSEQ multiplex PCR; TCRdb's copy keeps in-frame clones and lacks some. The table has some 42,000 clones, under 85% seen once. The input for sequencing was peripheral blood, taken from a patient treated with proton-based radiotherapy. The sequence was collected from a woman between 65 and 79 years old with pancreatic cancer. V and J are TRBV10-3 and TRBJ1-2; D possibly corresponds to TRBD1 (6 bases). CDR3 region: CAISESGGNYGYTF. The CDR3 DNA is TGTGCCATCAGTGAGTCAGGGGGGAACTATGGCTACACCTTC.